This TCR beta chain emerged from a study of T cell responses to AZD1222 COVID-19 vaccine (dated by TCRdb to about 2021). Turning to the overall study: Because spike-specific TCR depth and breadth did not differ between the two schedules, AZD1222 recipients who got a second dose at roughly 4 weeks were pooled with those who got a second dose at roughly 12 weeks. TCR sequencing covered fewer than 250 trial participants: roughly 200 given two doses of AZD1222 and around 25 given two doses of MenACWY control vaccine. Enrollment into the trials was organized by age into subgroups of 18-55, 56-69 and 70-plus years, and those subgroups contained approximately 160, 26 and 62 TCR-sequenced participants, respectively.

The CDR3 regions of human TCRbeta chains were analyzed by immunosequencing. In the authors' own workflow: TCRs in the repertoires were compared against a reference library of SARS-CoV-2-specific TCRs that had been generated with the MIRA antigen-specificity platform. Breadth meant the fraction of unique TCRs that were SARS-CoV-2-associated, whereas depth meant the fraction of total T cells that were SARS-CoV-2-associated. Using the MIRA data, each spike-specific TCR was mapped to the spike region that the TCR reacts to and placed in a CD4 or CD8 class. Log10-transformed breadth and depth values were compared by one-way ANOVA with Sidak's multiple comparisons tests. TCRdb mirrors the immuneACCESS table, restricted to in-frame sequences. Some clones are absent from its copies; in checked studies, under half trace to an unresolved V gene, and the reason for the others is unknown. D and trimming were read from the DNA, whereas the V and J calls and clone size are those reported in that table. The sample table holds 100,000 to 150,000 clones, of which approximately 93% were seen once. The ten top clones hold approximately 5.4% of the sample.

V ends up 0 bases short and J 4 bases short, with an unmatched junction base count of 5. Spanning cysteine to phenylalanine, the CDR3 consists of 15 amino acids. Left in the record is the CDR3 DNA by itself, 45 bases read in frame from the first base. The germline V gene supplies CDR1 SQVTM and CDR2 ANQGSEA. Regarding this clone: The antigen it binds to is not known. The record has no base qualities; no much larger clone is one base away.

The paper's findings and limits, for the study overall: After two AZD1222 doses, spike-specific TCR breadth and depth were significantly higher than at day 0 and than in MenACWY recipients. Because no day 14 peak-response samples were available, repertoires were characterized only after the peak T cell response. The 56-69-year group was small, and its depth increase did not reach significance, likely because of low power. Conclusions about previously exposed vaccinees are limited, since just 6 or 7 AZD1222 recipients were seropositive for SARS-CoV-2 at baseline. Most participants were white British and females outnumbered males, and the authors suggested that clonal diversity may have been underestimated. Reportedly, almost half of the unique spike-specific TCRs recognized epitopes lying outside the regions that are mutated in the B.1.351 and B.1.1.7 variants. The vaccine-associated CD4 TCRs covered the entire spike protein, and the dominant responses fell in regions 160-218 and 743-854.

Interpreted using the paper, the time point label stands for: baseline before first vaccination. The vaccinee samples were drawn from two UK trials, COV001 and COV002, one of which was a single-blind randomized controlled phase 2/3 trial testing AZD1222 (ChAdOx1 nCoV-19) in healthy adults. Trial participant PBMC samples were collected at day 0 and day 28 after the second dose for TCRbeta chain sequencing. The V gene is TRBV29-1 and the J gene is TRBJ2-1; 8 central bases correspond to TRBD2. Sequencing was performed on peripheral blood, taken on day 0 of AZD1222 vaccination. The sequence was collected from an adult in good health. The DNA reads as follows: TGCAGCGTTGAAGATCTTACGGGGGGGTACAATGAGCAGTTCTTC. It specifies CSVEDLTGGYNEQFF.